Shown below are 30 T cell receptor beta chains from a single sample sequenced in a study of blood T cell repertoires in COVID-19. Here immunoSEQ multiplex PCR was the method, and the copy in TCRdb shows in-frame clones only, minus some. The table includes about 180,000 clones, roughly 77% detected once. Sample: peripheral blood. These receptors were collected from a woman of 80 years or more with COVID-19, enrolled during active disease.

This clone was detected a few times. The chain employs TRBV13 and TRBJ2-3; perhaps TRBD1 as D (5 bases). The germline V and J ends were trimmed by 0 bases and 0 bases, with 7 bases remaining between them. Per the germline V gene, CDR1 is PRHDT and CDR2 is FYEKMQ (reference sequence). The CDR3 contains 15 residues. For the CDR3, the DNA is TGTGCCAGCAGCTTAGGCCAGGGCAGCACAGATACGCAGTATTTT. Its translation is CASSLGQGSTDTQYF.

Only one count was recorded for this clone. The chain carries TRBV2 and TRBJ2-3; 7 nucleotides line up with TRBD1. Germline-derived CDR1 and CDR2 are SNHLY and FYNNEI. The CDR3 extends over 16 amino acids. J gave up 1 base and V 7 bases, and 11 bases lay outside the gene matches. The CDR3 DNA reads as TGTGCCAGCAACCAATTCCGGGACAGCCGCACAGATACGCAGTATTTT. Amino acid sequence: CASNQFRDSRTDTQYF.

The CDR3, as DNA: TGTGCCATCAGGGACAGTCGCTTTTCGGGAGATACGCAGTATTTT. This codes for CAIRDSRFSGDTQYF. The chain couples TRBV10-3 to TRBJ2-3; TRBD1 is a possible D gene (6 bases). The CDR3 extends over 15 amino acids. Germline V gene sequence: CDR1 ENHRY, CDR2 SYGVKD. The V gene lost 6 bases and the J gene lost 5 bases, with 18 bases spanning the gap.

V gene TRBV6-5 combines with J gene TRBJ2-7; 12 nucleotides line up with TRBD2. The CDR3 contains 15 residues. With V trimmed by 6 bases and J by 3 bases, 6 bases remained unmatched. Germline CDR1 MNHEY, CDR2 SVGAGI. DNA of the CDR3: TGTGCCAGCAGCACGAAGGGACTAGCGGGCTACGAGCAGTACTTC. Encoded protein: CASSTKGLAGYEQYF.

The rearrangement joins TRBV6-5 to TRBJ2-1; D gene uncertain. V shed 0 bases and J shed 6 bases, with 15 bases lying between them. Germline CDR1 MNHEY, CDR2 SVGAGI. The CDR3 contains 16 residues. CDR3 loop: CASSYSLARVSNEQFF. The CDR3 region has the DNA TGTGCCAGCAGTTACTCCCTCGCGCGCGTTTCCAATGAGCAGTTCTTC.

This chain uses TRBV5-1 with TRBJ2-1; D may be TRBD2 (6 bases). CDR1 is SGHRS and CDR2 is YFSETQ in the germline V gene. This CDR3 spans 19 amino acids. Deletions cut 0 bases from V and 9 bases from J, with 28 bases between. The CDR3 DNA follows: TGCGCCAGCAGCTTGGGGTTTGGGTCTAGCGTCCCACCAATTGGTGAGCAGTTCTTC. Translating it yields CASSLGFGSSVPPIGEQFF.

The V and J genes are TRBV6-5 and TRBJ1-5; D might be TRBD1 (5 bases). Trimming removed 7 bases from V and 5 bases from J, with 15 bases in between. The length of the CDR3 is 14 residues. Germline V gene data show CDR1 as MNHEY and CDR2 as SVGAGI. CDR3 amino acids: CASNNGGVDQPQHF. The CDR3 region has the DNA TGTGCCAGCAATAACGGGGGTGTGGATCAGCCCCAGCATTTT.

V gene TRBV28 combines with J gene TRBJ1-1; the match to TRBD1 covers 7 bases. The germline V gene has CDR1 MDHEN and CDR2 SYDVKM. After removal of 4 bases from V and 0 bases from J, the junction contained 5 bases not matched to a gene. The CDR3 has 15 amino acids. The DNA of the CDR3 is TGTGCCAGCAGTTCGACAGGGTACCTGAACACTGAAGCTTTCTTT. Residues: CASSSTGYLNTEAFF.

CDR3 sequence reads: CASSGGTRETQYF. The CDR3 DNA reads as TGTGCCAGCAGTGGCGGGACGCGGGAGACCCAGTACTTC. The genes are TRBV2 and TRBJ2-5; D might be TRBD2 (6 bases). The CDR3 consists of 13 residues. V gave up 4 bases and J gave up 5 bases, with 11 bases separating them. The germline CDR1 and CDR2 sequences are SNHLY and FYNNEI.

In regard to this clone: At one boundary the junction diverges from the germline segment, which might be a read error. The rearrangement links TRBV27 to TRBJ1-6; TRBD1 is a possible D gene (5 bases). The CDR3 loop spans 16 amino acids. Germline V CDR1 and CDR2: MNHEY, SMNVEV (reference sequence). CDR3 DNA: TGTGCCAGCAGTTTGAGGTGGGGCTCCGATAATTCACCCCTCCACTTT. Translated, it gives CASSLRWGSDNSPLHF.

The chain has TRBV6-1 and TRBJ1-1; D may be TRBD1 (6 bases). V was trimmed by 3 bases and J by 1 base, leaving 15 bases between them. This CDR3 is built from 16 residues. Germline lookup yields CDR1 MNHNS and CDR2 SASEGT. CDR3 protein: CASSDLLRQENTEAFF. The CDR3 coding sequence is TGTGCCAGCAGTGACCTCTTAAGACAGGAGAACACTGAAGCTTTCTTT.

The gene calls are TRBV19 and TRBJ1-1; D not resolved. Germline CDR1 and CDR2: LNHDA and SQIVND (reference sequence). The CDR3 totals 14 residues. V was shortened by 8 bases and J by 1 base, with 14 bases between the two germline ends. As DNA, the CDR3 is TGTGCCAGTCGGATGGTGGAGCAGAACACTGAAGCTTTCTTT. Amino acids: CASRMVEQNTEAFF. Full variable domain (remainder filled in from reference TRBV19 and TRBJ1-1): DGGITQSPKYLFRKEGQNVTLSCEQNLNHDAMYWYRQDPGQGLRLIYYSQIVNDFQKGDIAEGYSVSREKKESFPLTVTSAQKNPTAFYLCASRMVEQNTEAFFGQGTRLTVV.

This chain links TRBV5-1 with TRBJ1-2; 8 bases fit TRBD1. The V and J ends lost 3 bases and 0 bases, in that order; junction bases with no gene match: 4. The CDR3 totals 15 residues. In germline, CDR1 is SGHRS, CDR2 YFSETQ. In DNA, the CDR3 is TGCGCCAGCAGCTCGACAGGGGCCTCTAACTATGGCTACACCTTC. This translates into CASSSTGASNYGYTF.

The chain recombines TRBV6-6 with TRBJ2-7; 7 bases map to TRBD2. This CDR3 spans 15 amino acids. After removal of 4 bases from V and 2 bases from J, the junction contained 8 bases not matched to a gene. Germline V gives CDR1 MNHNY, CDR2 SVGAGI (reference sequence). The CDR3 protein is CASSSGLGGTYEQYF. The DNA of the CDR3 is TGTGCCAGCAGTTCGGGGTTGGGGGGGACCTACGAGCAGTACTTC.

This clone was observed a handful of times. This chain links TRBV2 with TRBJ2-5, with TRBD2 matching 9 bases. The CDR3 contains 13 residues. Germline assignment: CDR1 SNHLY and CDR2 FYNNEI. The CDR3 nucleotides read TGTGCTGGAAGCGGGGGGCTCCAAGAGACCCAGTACTTC. It is translated as CAGSGGLQETQYF.

This chain uses TRBV9 with TRBJ1-3; perhaps TRBD1 as D (5 bases). The CDR3 length is 15 residues. Germline CDR1 is SGDLS and CDR2 is YYNGEE. With 0 bases removed from V and 1 base from J, the gap between germline ends came to 8 bases. The CDR3 coding sequence is TGTGCCAGCAGCGTAGTGGGGGGGTCTGGAAACACCATATATTTT. This translates into CASSVVGGSGNTIYF.

This clone was seen once. V usage is TRBV11-2 and J usage is TRBJ2-2, with 10 bases fitting TRBD1. Germline V lookup: CDR1 SGHAT, CDR2 FQNNGV. V lost 3 bases, J lost 5 bases, and 3 bases stayed unmatched. This CDR3 region has 15 residues. For the CDR3, the DNA is TGTGCCAGCAGCTTCGCGGGACAGGGGACCGGGGAGCTGTTTTTT. Translation: CASSFAGQGTGELFF.

This clone was seen once. V is TRBV19 and J is TRBJ2-1; 7 bases map to TRBD2. V gave up 5 bases and J gave up 7 bases; unmatched junction bases: 8. Germline V gene sequence: CDR1 LNHDA, CDR2 SQIVND (reference sequence). The CDR3 is 14 residues long. The CDR3 loop reads CASSGDYLGNEQFF. CDR3 bases: TGTGCCAGTAGTGGGGACTACCTGGGGAATGAGCAGTTCTTC.

This clone appeared once. This sequence joins TRBV6-2 or TRBV6-3 and TRBJ1-2, with D tentatively TRBD1 (6 bases). From germline, CDR1 is MNHEY and CDR2 SVGEGT. V shed 4 bases and J shed 2 bases, with 8 bases lying between them. This CDR3 spans 13 amino acids. CDR3 region: CASSSGQNYGYTF. The DNA for the CDR3 is TGTGCCAGCAGTTCGGGACAAAACTATGGCTACACCTTC.

The rearrangement links TRBV2 to TRBJ1-4; TRBD1 matches at 8 bases. The V gene end was trimmed by 10 bases and the J gene end by 8 bases; junction bases not matched to a gene: 9. The CDR3 is 13 residues long. CDR1 is SNHLY, CDR2 FYNNEI, per germline. CDR3 protein: CATRTGSWEKLFF. CDR3 DNA: TGTGCCACTCGGACAGGGTCTTGGGAAAAACTGTTTTTT.

This rearrangement joins TRBV11-2 to TRBJ1-1, with D maybe TRBD1 (5 bases). V was shortened by 5 bases and J by 4 bases, with 14 bases between the two germline ends. The length of the CDR3 is 14 residues. The germline V gene has CDR1 SGHAT and CDR2 FQNNGV. CDR3 coding DNA: TGTGCCAGCAGCCGTCGGGGGAAACGCACTGAAGCTTTCTTT. Encoded protein: CASSRRGKRTEAFF.

The chain employs TRBV4-1 and TRBJ1-5, with TRBD1 matching 9 bases. CDR1 MGHRA and CDR2 YSYEKL come from the germline V gene. V lost 4 bases, J lost 0 bases, and 1 base stayed unmatched. This CDR3 is 15 amino acids long. CDR3 in DNA: TGCGCCAGCAGCCCGGGACAGGGTAGCAATCAGCCCCAGCATTTT. Amino acid sequence: CASSPGQGSNQPQHF.

The V and J genes are TRBV3-1 (or the pseudogene TRBV3-2) and TRBJ1-1, with TRBD1 identical over 9 bases. This CDR3 comprises 16 residues. CDR1 LGHDT and CDR2 YNNKEL come from the germline V gene (reference sequence). The trim removed 5 bases at V and 3 bases at J, leaving 10 bases unmatched. The CDR3 DNA sequence: TGTGCCAGCAGCTACGTCCCGGGACAGGGCTACACTGAAGCTTTCTTT. This gives the protein CASSYVPGQGYTEAFF.

This clone was counted once. The V gene is TRBV7-9, the J gene TRBJ1-1; unclear D gene. This CDR3 spans 14 amino acids. Deletions cut 2 bases from V and 4 bases from J, with 11 bases between. Per the germline V gene, CDR1 is SEHNR and CDR2 is FQNEAQ (reference sequence). CDR3 residues: CASSLWELSTEAFF. CDR3 DNA: TGTGCCAGCAGCTTATGGGAGTTGAGCACTGAAGCTTTCTTT.

V is TRBV7-8 and J is TRBJ1-1, with D perhaps TRBD1 (6 bases). This CDR3 comprises 16 residues. V was shortened by 2 bases and J by 1 base, with 14 bases between the two germline ends. CDR1 and CDR2 from the germline V gene are SGHVS and FQNEAQ. Written as DNA, the CDR3 is TGTGCCAGCAGCTTATTGATAGGGGGGGGGAACACTGAAGCTTTCTTT. This gives the protein CASSLLIGGGNTEAFF.

This chain uses TRBV9 with TRBJ1-3; D ambiguous. Germline lookup yields CDR1 SGDLS and CDR2 YYNGEE. Trimming removed 3 bases from V and 8 bases from J, with 15 bases in between. The CDR3 has 14 residues. As DNA, the CDR3 is TGTGCCAGCAGCGCACAAATATCAGGCGACACCATATATTTT. Protein product: CASSAQISGDTIYF.

The chain links TRBV2 to TRBJ1-2, with D uncertain. V was cut by 0 bases and J by 6 bases, with 11 bases left in between. CDR1 SNHLY and CDR2 FYNNEI come from the germline V gene. The CDR3 spans 14 residues. CDR3 protein: CASSEAAGLDGYTF. DNA of the CDR3: TGTGCCAGCAGTGAAGCGGCGGGTCTTGATGGCTACACCTTC. The whole variable domain, filled in from reference TRBV2 and TRBJ1-2, reads EPEVTQTPSHQVTQMGQEVILRCVPISNHLYFYWYRQILGQKVEFLVSFYNNEISEKSEIFDDQFSVERPDGSNFTLKIRSTKLEDSAMYFCASSEAAGLDGYTFGSGTRLTVV.

The chain uses TRBV10-3 and TRBJ2-2; the D is unclear. Germline CDR1 reads ENHRY; CDR2 reads SYGVKD. The CDR3 contains 12 residues. The V end was cut by 11 bases, the J end by 5 bases, with 12 bases between. CDR3 protein: CAAGSSTGELFF. CDR3 coding DNA: TGTGCCGCCGGGTCCTCGACCGGGGAGCTGTTTTTT.

The chain links TRBV5-4 to TRBJ2-7; 8 nucleotides line up with TRBD2. CDR1 is SGHNT, CDR2 YYREEE, per germline (reference sequence). CDR3 size: 14 residues. With V trimmed by 4 bases and J by 2 bases, 5 bases remained unmatched. The CDR3 coding sequence is TGTGCCAGCAGCCAGCGGGAGTCCCCCTACGAGCAGTACTTC. Translating it yields CASSQRESPYEQYF.

This clone was counted a few times. Here the CDR3 reads CASSRGTSGNNEQFF. The DNA for the CDR3 is TGTGCCAGCAGCCGAGGGACTAGCGGCAACAATGAGCAGTTCTTC. The J gene is TRBJ2-1, the V gene TRBV11-2; 11 positions match TRBD2. The V gene end was trimmed by 5 bases and the J gene end by 5 bases; junction bases not matched to a gene: 5. The CDR3 runs to 15 residues. Germline V lookup: CDR1 SGHAT, CDR2 FQNNGV.